The 18 T cell receptor beta chains given below trace back to one sample, sequenced in a study of T cell responses to AZD1222 COVID-19 vaccine (dated by TCRdb to the early 2020s). The sample's time point label is to be understood as: baseline before first vaccination. To prepare the library, the immunoSEQ multiplex PCR assay was applied. TCRdb took this table from immuneACCESS and kept in-frame rearrangements with V and J called. Such tables lack part of the clones; where checked against another copy, unresolved V genes explain under half of the gap, and the rest is unexplained. Counted in this sample were about 180,000 clones; roughly 89% of them appeared once. Approximately 1.8% of the sample rests with the top ten. This specimen consisted of peripheral blood, obtained on day 0 of AZD1222 vaccination. Source of these receptors: an adult in good health.

J is TRBJ2-2 and V is TRBV5-1, with 7 bases matching TRBD2. There are 18 residues in the CDR3. The V gene end was trimmed by 1 base and the J gene end by 1 base; junction bases not matched to a gene: 10. Germline assignment: CDR1 SGHRS and CDR2 YFSETQ. CDR3 residues: CASSLWGRASGNTGELFF. Here the CDR3 DNA reads TGCGCCAGCAGCTTGTGGGGTCGGGCTAGCGGGAACACCGGGGAGCTGTTTTTT.

The chain is built from TRBV28 and TRBJ2-5; possibly TRBD2 for D (5 bases). Deletions cut 6 bases from V and 5 bases from J, with 19 bases between. The CDR3 covers 15 residues. Looked up from germline, CDR1 is MDHEN and CDR2 is SYDVKM. CDR3 amino acids: CASSWEPGLPETQYF. The DNA of the CDR3 is TGTGCCAGCAGCTGGGAGCCCGGACTGCCCGAGACCCAGTACTTC.

This chain links TRBV5-1 with TRBJ2-6; D remains ambiguous. Germline-derived CDR1 and CDR2 are SGHRS and YFSETQ. Trimming cost V 1 base and J 4 bases, with 12 bases left between them. The CDR3 runs to 16 residues. Written as DNA, the CDR3 is TGCGCCAGCAGCTTGAGGCAGAACGAAGGGGCCAACGTCCTGACTTTC. Protein sequence: CASSLRQNEGANVLTF.

The CDR3 loop reads CASSPTVVTNEKLFF. The CDR3 coding sequence is TGTGCCAGCAGCCCCACGGTAGTGACTAATGAAAAACTGTTTTTT. The chain recombines TRBV7-6 with TRBJ1-4; D remains ambiguous. Trimming stripped 5 bases from V and 2 bases from J, with 12 bases between. CDR3 size: 15 residues. Per germline, CDR1 SGHVS and CDR2 FNYEAQ.

This chain uses TRBV19 with TRBJ2-7; tentatively, D is TRBD1 (6 bases). The V and J ends lost 6 bases and 3 bases respectively, with 24 bases between them. The CDR3 runs to 17 residues. From germline, CDR1 is LNHDA and CDR2 SQIVND (reference sequence). For the CDR3, the DNA is TGTGCCAGTAGCAATCTGGCAGTCGGCAGGGGAAGCTACGAGCAGTACTTC. Amino acids: CASSNLAVGRGSYEQYF.

The V gene is TRBV10-3, the J gene TRBJ1-5; 7 nucleotides agree with TRBD1. Germline-derived CDR1 and CDR2 are ENHRY and SYGVKD. V shed 2 bases and J 2 bases; nucleotides not matched to a gene: 12. The CDR3 runs 18 residues. CDR3 bases: TGTGCCATCAGTGAGGGCAGGGGGTCTTCACGGGGCAATCAGCCCCAGCATTTT. Its translation: CAISEGRGSSRGNQPQHF.

The chain has TRBV6-2 or TRBV6-3 and TRBJ2-3, with 8 bases matching TRBD2. V shed 2 bases and J 2 bases; nucleotides not matched to a gene: 15. The CDR3 consists of 19 residues. CDR1 MNHEY and CDR2 SVGEGT come from the germline V gene. Written as DNA, the CDR3 is TGTGCCAGCAGTTACCCGGCCCTGAGGGGCGGGGGGATCACAGATACGCAGTATTTT. Translation: CASSYPALRGGGITDTQYF.

This clone was counted a few times. The chain joins TRBV6-5 to TRBJ1-1; perhaps TRBD1 as D (6 bases). Germline CDR1 is MNHEY and CDR2 is SVGAGI. The CDR3 sequence is 14 residues long. The V end was cut by 6 bases, the J end by 7 bases, with 18 bases between. The CDR3 region has the DNA TGTGCCAGCAGCCGGTTAGGGGGAGGCGGTGAAGCTTTCTTT. Amino acid sequence: CASSRLGGGGEAFF.

In its sample, this clone was seen a few times. The CDR3 here is CASSQGQGPYGYTF. Written as DNA, the CDR3 is TGCGCCAGCAGTCAAGGACAGGGACCCTATGGCTACACCTTC. This chain joins TRBV23-1 and TRBJ1-2; 8 nucleotides match TRBD1. TRBV23-1 is recorded as an ORF, its role being uncertain. The trim removed 2 bases at V and 4 bases at J, leaving 3 bases unmatched. The CDR3 contains 14 residues.

The chain is built from TRBV7-2 and TRBJ2-7, with D possibly TRBD1 on 5 matching bases. This CDR3 is 15 amino acids long. Germline V gene sequence: CDR1 SGHTA, CDR2 FQGNSA. Deletions cut 1 base from V and 7 bases from J, with 17 bases between. The CDR3 DNA is TGTGCCAGCAGCTTAGACGACAGACCTTCGCGGGAGCAGTACTTC. Protein: CASSLDDRPSREQYF.

The chain is built from TRBV7-8 and TRBJ2-1; 8 positions agree with TRBD2. The CDR3 spans 14 residues. V gave up 7 bases and J gave up 5 bases; unmatched junction bases: 7. Looked up from germline, CDR1 is SGHVS and CDR2 is FQNEAQ. Here the CDR3 DNA reads TGTGCCAGCACCCCTAGCGGGTTTAACAATGAGCAGTTCTTC. Its protein product is CASTPSGFNNEQFF. The full variable domain, with the rest looked up from reference TRBV7-8 and TRBJ2-1, is GAGVSQSPRYKVAKRGQDVALRCDPISGHVSLFWYQQALGQGPEFLTYFQNEAQLDKSGLPSDRFFAERPEGSVSTLKIQRTQQEDSAVYLCASTPSGFNNEQFFGPGTRLTVL.

This clone was recorded a few times. The chain combines TRBV28 with TRBJ2-2; no clear D. V was shortened by 7 bases and J by 6 bases, with 12 bases between the two germline ends. The CDR3 is 13 residues long. The germline gives CDR1 MDHEN, CDR2 SYDVKM. The CDR3: CASTPLYPGELFF. The CDR3 DNA reads as TGTGCCAGCACCCCTTTGTACCCCGGGGAGCTGTTTTTT.

The chain couples TRBV20-1 to TRBJ2-1, with TRBD2 identical over 13 bases. Trimming at V came to 3 bases and at J to 9 bases, leaving 11 bases not matched to a gene. The germline gives CDR1 DFQATT, CDR2 SNEGSKA (reference sequence). The CDR3 contains 16 residues. CDR3 bases: TGCAGTGCTAGTCCCGTGACTAGCGGGAGGTTGGTTGAGCAGTTCTTC. Its protein product is CSASPVTSGRLVEQFF.

The CDR3 protein is CATSRVNQPQHF. The CDR3, as DNA: TGTGCCACCAGCAGAGTCAATCAGCCCCAGCATTTT. This rearrangement joins TRBV15 to TRBJ1-5; D is unclear. Trimming stripped 1 base from V and 3 bases from J, with 1 base between. Germline CDR1 LNHNV, CDR2 YYDKDF (reference sequence). There are 12 residues in the CDR3.

The rearrangement joins TRBV3-1 (or the pseudogene TRBV3-2) to TRBJ1-1; 8 bases fit TRBD1. The CDR3 has 15 residues. Germline V CDR1 and CDR2: LGHDT, YNNKEL (reference sequence). Trimming at V came to 4 bases and at J to 4 bases, leaving 8 bases not matched to a gene. The CDR3 DNA reads as TGTGCCAGCAGCCGCGGGGGAGGACAGGGCACTGAAGCTTTCTTT. This translates into CASSRGGGQGTEAFF.

This rearrangement joins TRBV7-2 to TRBJ2-1; D may be TRBD1 (6 bases). V was trimmed by 5 bases and J by 4 bases, leaving 9 bases between them. Per germline, CDR1 SGHTA and CDR2 FQGNSA. This CDR3 comprises 13 residues. CDR3 in DNA: TGTGCCAGCAGCCAGGACAGTTACAATGAGCAGTTCTTC. Translating gives CASSQDSYNEQFF.

The V gene is TRBV30, the J gene TRBJ1-2, with unresolved D. The CDR3 has 12 residues. Germline CDR1 is GTSNPN and CDR2 is SVGIG (reference sequence). V lost 7 bases, J lost 4 bases, and 13 bases lay in between. This CDR3 reads CASSDGLYGYTF. The DNA for the CDR3 is TGTGCCTCCTCGGACGGACTCTATGGCTACACCTTC.

The chain couples TRBV9 to TRBJ1-1; TRBD1 might be the D (5 bases). CDR3 length: 14 amino acids. V was clipped by 4 bases and J by 0 bases, with 10 bases between them. CDR1 is SGDLS and CDR2 is YYNGEE in the germline V gene. The CDR3 bases are TGTGCCAGCAGCCCCCGACAGTTGAACACTGAAGCTTTCTTT. Protein: CASSPRQLNTEAFF.